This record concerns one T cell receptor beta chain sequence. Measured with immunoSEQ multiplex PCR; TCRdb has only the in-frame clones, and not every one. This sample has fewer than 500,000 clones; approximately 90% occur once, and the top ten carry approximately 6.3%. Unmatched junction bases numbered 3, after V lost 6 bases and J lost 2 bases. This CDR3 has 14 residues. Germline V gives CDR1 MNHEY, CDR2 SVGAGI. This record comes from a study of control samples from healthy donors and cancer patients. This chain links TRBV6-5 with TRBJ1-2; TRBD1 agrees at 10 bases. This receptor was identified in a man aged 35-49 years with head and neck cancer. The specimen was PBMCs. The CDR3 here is CASRPDRGNYGYTF. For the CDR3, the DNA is TGTGCCAGCAGGCCGGACAGGGGGAACTATGGCTACACCTTC.